This TCR beta chain was captured in a study of cytomegalovirus exposure and HLA in healthy donors. Every donor was a healthy person donating bone marrow. Nominal health characterized the donors when sampled, though unrecorded immune exposures were likely. The PCR ran on 60 Vbeta and 13 Jbeta primers. Produced via immunoSEQ multiplex PCR; TCRdb's table is partial and in-frame only. The data contain 150,000 to 200,000 clones, around 83% of them singletons. CDR3 length equals 17 residues. CDR1 and CDR2 from the germline V gene are LGHNA and YNFKEQ. Germline trimming cut 0 bases from V and 3 bases from J; bases unmatched to any gene: 4.

J is TRBJ2-6 and V is TRBV4-2, with 8 bases matching TRBD2. The sequencing input was PBMCs. This clonotype was sampled from a man aged 50 or older in good health and CMV-seropositive. This CDR3 reads CASSQDGRALGANVLTF. The DNA of the CDR3 is TGTGCCAGCAGCCAAGACGGGAGGGCCCTTGGGGCCAACGTCCTGACTTTC.